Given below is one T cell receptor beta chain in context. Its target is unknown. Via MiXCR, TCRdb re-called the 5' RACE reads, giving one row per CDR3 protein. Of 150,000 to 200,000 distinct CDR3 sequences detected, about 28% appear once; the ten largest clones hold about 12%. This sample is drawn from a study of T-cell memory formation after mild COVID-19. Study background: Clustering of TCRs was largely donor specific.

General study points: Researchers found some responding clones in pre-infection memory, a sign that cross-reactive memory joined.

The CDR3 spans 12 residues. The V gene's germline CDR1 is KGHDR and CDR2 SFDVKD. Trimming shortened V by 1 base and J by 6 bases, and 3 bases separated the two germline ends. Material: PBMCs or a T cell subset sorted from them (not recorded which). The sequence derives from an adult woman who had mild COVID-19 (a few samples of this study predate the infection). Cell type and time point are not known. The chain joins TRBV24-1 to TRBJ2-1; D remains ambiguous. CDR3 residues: CATSDFPNEQFF. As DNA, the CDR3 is TGTGCCACCAGTGATTTCCCCAATGAGCAGTTCTTC.